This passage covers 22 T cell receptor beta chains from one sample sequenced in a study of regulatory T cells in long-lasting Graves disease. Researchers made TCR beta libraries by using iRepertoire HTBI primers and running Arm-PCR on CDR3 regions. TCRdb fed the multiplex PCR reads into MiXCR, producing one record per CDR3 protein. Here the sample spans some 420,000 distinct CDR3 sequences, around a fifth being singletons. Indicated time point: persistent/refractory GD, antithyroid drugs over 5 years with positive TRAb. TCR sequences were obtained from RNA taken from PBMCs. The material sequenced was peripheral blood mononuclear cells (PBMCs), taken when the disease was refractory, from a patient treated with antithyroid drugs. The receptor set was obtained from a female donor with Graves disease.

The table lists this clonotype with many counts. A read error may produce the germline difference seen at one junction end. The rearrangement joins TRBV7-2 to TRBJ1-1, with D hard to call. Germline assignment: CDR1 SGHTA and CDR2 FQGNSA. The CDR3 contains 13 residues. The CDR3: CASSFRLNTEAFF. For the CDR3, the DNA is TGTGCCAGCAGCTTCCGACTGAATACTGAAGCTTTCTTT.

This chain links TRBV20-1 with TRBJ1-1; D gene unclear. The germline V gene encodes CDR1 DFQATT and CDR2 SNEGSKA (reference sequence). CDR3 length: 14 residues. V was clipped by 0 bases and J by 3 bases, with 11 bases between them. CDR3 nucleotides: TGCAGTGCTAGAGATCCCCCCATTTACACTGAAGCTTTCTTT. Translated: CSARDPPIYTEAFF.

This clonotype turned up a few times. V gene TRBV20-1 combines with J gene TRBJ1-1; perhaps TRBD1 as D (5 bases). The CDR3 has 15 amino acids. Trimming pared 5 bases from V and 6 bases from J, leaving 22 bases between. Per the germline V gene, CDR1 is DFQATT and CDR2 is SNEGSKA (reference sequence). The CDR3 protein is CSAQRRLGDPSEAFF. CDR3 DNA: TGCAGTGCTCAAAGGAGACTTGGGGACCCCTCTGAAGCTTTCTTT.

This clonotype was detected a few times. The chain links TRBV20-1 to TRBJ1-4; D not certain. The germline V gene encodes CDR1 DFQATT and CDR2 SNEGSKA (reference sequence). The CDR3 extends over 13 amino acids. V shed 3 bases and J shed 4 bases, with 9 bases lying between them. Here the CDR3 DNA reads TGCAGTGCTAGGTGGAGGGATAATGAAAAACTGTTTTTT. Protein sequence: CSARWRDNEKLFF.

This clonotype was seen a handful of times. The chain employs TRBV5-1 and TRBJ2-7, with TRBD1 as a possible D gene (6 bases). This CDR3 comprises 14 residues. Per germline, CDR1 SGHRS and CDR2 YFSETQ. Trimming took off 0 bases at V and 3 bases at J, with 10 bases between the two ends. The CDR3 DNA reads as TGCGCCAGCAGCTTGGAGGGACACATCTACGAGCAGTACTTC. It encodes CASSLEGHIYEQYF.

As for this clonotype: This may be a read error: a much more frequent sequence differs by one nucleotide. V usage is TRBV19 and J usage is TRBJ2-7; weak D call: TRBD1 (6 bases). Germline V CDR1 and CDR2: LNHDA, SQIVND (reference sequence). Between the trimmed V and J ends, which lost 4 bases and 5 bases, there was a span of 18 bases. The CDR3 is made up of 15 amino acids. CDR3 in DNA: TGTGCCAGTAGTACGGCTCCAACAGGGCCCCACGAGCAGTACTTC. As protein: CASSTAPTGPHEQYF. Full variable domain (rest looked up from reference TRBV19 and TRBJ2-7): DGGITQSPKYLFRKEGQNVTLSCEQNLNHDAMYWYRQDPGQGLRLIYYSQIVNDFQKGDIAEGYSVSREKKESFPLTVTSAQKNPTAFYLCASSTAPTGPHEQYFGPGTRLTVT.

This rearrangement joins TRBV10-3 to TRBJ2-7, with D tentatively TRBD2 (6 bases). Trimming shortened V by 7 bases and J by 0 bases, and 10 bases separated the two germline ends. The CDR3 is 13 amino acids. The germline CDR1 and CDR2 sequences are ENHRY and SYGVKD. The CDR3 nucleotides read TGTGCCATCAAAGGGCGGGACTCCTACGAGCAGTACTTC. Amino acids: CAIKGRDSYEQYF.

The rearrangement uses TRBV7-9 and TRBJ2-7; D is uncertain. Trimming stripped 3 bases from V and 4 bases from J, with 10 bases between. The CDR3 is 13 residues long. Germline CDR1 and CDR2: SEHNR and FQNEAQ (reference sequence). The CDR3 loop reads CASSFTDLYEQYF. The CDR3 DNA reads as TGTGCCAGCAGCTTTACTGACCTATACGAGCAGTACTTC.

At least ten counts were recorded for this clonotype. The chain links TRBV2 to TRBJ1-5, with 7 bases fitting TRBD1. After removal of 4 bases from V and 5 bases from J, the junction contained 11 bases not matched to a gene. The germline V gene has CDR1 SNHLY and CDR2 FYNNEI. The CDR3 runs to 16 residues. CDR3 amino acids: CASSGIGDRVDQPQHF. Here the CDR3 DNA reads TGTGCCAGCAGTGGAATCGGCGACAGGGTGGATCAGCCCCAGCATTTT.

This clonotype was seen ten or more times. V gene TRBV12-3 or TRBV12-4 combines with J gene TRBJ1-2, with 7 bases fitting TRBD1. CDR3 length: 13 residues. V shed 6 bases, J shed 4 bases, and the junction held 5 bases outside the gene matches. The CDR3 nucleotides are TGTGCCAGCAGAATCCGGGACAGCTATGGCTACACCTTC. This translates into CASRIRDSYGYTF.

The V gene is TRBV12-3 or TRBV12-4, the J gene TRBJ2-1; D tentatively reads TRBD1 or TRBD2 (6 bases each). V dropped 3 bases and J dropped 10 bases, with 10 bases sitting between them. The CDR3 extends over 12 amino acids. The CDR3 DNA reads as TGTGCCAGCAGTTTGGGGGGCAGGGAGCAGTTCTTC. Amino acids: CASSLGGREQFF.

The CDR3 region is CSARVGGYPEAFF. The DNA of the CDR3 is TGCAGTGCTAGAGTTGGGGGTTACCCTGAAGCTTTCTTT. The chain employs TRBV20-1 and TRBJ1-1; perhaps TRBD1 as D (5 bases). V lost 1 base, J lost 6 bases, and 12 bases lay in between. Germline V gene lookup returns CDR1 DFQATT and CDR2 SNEGSKA (reference sequence). CDR3 length equals 13 residues.

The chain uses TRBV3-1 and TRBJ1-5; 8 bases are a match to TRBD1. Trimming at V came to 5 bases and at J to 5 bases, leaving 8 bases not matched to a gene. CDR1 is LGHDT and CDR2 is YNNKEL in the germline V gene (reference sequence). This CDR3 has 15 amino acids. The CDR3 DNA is TGTGCCAGCAGCTCACCCGACAGGGGTCATCAGCCCCAGCATTTT. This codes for CASSSPDRGHQPQHF.

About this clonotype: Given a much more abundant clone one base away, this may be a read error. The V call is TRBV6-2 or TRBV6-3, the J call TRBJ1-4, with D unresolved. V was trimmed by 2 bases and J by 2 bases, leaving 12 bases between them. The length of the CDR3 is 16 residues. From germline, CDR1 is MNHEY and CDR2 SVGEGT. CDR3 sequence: CASSYSLQSTNEKLFF. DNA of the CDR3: TGTGCCAGCAGTTACAGCCTACAGTCGACTAATGAAAAACTGTTTTTT.

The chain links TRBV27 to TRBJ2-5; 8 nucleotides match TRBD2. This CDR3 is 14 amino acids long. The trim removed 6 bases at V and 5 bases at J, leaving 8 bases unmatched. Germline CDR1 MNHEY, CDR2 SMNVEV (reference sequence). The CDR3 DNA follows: TGTGCCAGCAGCCCGAGCGGGGGCCCGGAGACCCAGTACTTC. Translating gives CASSPSGGPETQYF.

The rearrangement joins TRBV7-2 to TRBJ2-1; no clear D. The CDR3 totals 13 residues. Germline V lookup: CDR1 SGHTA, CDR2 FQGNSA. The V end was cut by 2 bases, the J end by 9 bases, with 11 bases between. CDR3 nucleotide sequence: TGTGCCAGCAGCTTAAGGTGGGCAGCTGAGCAGTTCTTC. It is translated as CASSLRWAAEQFF.

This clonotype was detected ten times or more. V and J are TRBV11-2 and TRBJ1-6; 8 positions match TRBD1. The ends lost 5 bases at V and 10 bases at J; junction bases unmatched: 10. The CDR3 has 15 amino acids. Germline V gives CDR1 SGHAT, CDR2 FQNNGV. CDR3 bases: TGTGCCAGCAGCGGCCTCAGGGGGCGAAAGTCACCCCTCCACTTT. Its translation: CASSGLRGRKSPLHF.

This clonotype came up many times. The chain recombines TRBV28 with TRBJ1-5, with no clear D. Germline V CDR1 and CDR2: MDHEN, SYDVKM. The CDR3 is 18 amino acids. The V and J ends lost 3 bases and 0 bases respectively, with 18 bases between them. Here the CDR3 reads CASSFPTQRGYSNQPQHF. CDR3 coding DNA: TGTGCCAGCAGTTTCCCGACCCAGCGAGGCTATAGCAATCAGCCCCAGCATTTT.

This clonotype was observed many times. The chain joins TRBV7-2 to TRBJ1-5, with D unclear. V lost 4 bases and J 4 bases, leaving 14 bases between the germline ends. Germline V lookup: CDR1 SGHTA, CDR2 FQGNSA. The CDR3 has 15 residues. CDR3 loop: CASSWSEGVNQPQHF. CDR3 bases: TGTGCCAGCAGCTGGAGCGAGGGAGTAAATCAGCCCCAGCATTTT.

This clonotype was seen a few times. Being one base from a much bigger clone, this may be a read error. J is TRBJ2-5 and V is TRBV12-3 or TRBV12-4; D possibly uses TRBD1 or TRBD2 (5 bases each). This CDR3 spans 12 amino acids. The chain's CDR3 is CASTLGRGTQHF. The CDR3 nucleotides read TGTGCCAGCACCCTGGGGAGAGGGACCCAGCACTTC.

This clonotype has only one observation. The CDR3 sequence is CAWAWTGTLNYGYTF. In DNA form, the CDR3 reads TGTGCCTGGGCCTGGACCGGGACCCTCAACTATGGCTACACCTTC. This chain uses TRBV30 with TRBJ1-2, with a possible D match to TRBD1 (5 bases). This CDR3 spans 15 amino acids. Germline V gives CDR1 GTSNPN, CDR2 SVGIG (reference sequence). The V and J ends lost 5 bases and 2 bases respectively, with 18 bases between them.

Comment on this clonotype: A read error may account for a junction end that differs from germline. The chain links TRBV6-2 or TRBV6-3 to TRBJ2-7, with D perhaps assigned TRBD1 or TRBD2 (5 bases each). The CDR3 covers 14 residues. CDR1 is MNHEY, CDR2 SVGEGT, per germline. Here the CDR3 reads CASSYQGPQAAASF. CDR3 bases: TGTGCCAGCAGTTACCAGGGACCGCAAGCGGCTGCTAGCTTC.